Each of the 15 T cell receptor beta chains below was sequenced from the same sample in a study of T cells expressing NK-cell markers. One entry per CDR3 protein, without DNA, is what TCRdb gives after re-calling the 5' RACE reads. Seen in this sample are around 280,000 distinct CDR3 sequences; the ten most common clones hold about 0.4%. Sequenced sample: blood T cells: a sorted CD56 or NKG2C T cell subset, CD4+ or CD8+ T cells, or bulk PBMC T cells (not recorded which). Source of these receptors: a man aged 18 to 29 in good health.

The CDR3 reads CASSFGQGQPQHF. The chain carries TRBV6-2 or TRBV6-3 and TRBJ1-5; TCRdb selects TRBD1, and the lack of DNA leaves this call unchecked. In germline, CDR1 is MNHEY, CDR2 SVGEGT. The CDR3 runs 13 residues.

The chain has TRBV4-1 and TRBJ1-6. Germline assignment: CDR1 MGHRA and CDR2 YSYEKL. CDR3 length equals 14 residues. The CDR3 loop is CASSQEPAISPLHF.

The V gene is TRBV5-1, the J gene TRBJ2-3; TCRdb's D call of TRBD1 is untestable without DNA. Looked up from germline, CDR1 is SGHRS and CDR2 is YFSETQ. CDR3 length: 14 residues. CDR3 sequence: CASSSGQGTDTQYF.

The rearrangement links TRBV29-1 to TRBJ1-1. Germline CDR1 reads SQVTM; CDR2 reads ANQGSEA. The CDR3 contains 14 residues. The CDR3 spells CSVLNPLLYDEAFF.

The J gene is TRBJ2-2, the V gene TRBV6-5; TCRdb's D call of TRBD1 is untestable without DNA. Per germline, CDR1 MNHEY and CDR2 SVGAGI. The CDR3 totals 15 residues. CDR3 sequence: CASSYLDTITGELFF.

This sequence joins TRBV6-5 and TRBJ2-1; TCRdb calls TRBD2, which cannot be checked without DNA. The CDR3 is 15 residues long. CDR1 is MNHEY and CDR2 is SVGAGI in the germline V gene. CDR3: CASSSPGGPVDEQFF.

This chain uses TRBV6-2 or TRBV6-3 with TRBJ2-7; there is no DNA to check the TCRdb D call of TRBD2. There are 14 residues in the CDR3. Germline assignment: CDR1 MNHEY and CDR2 SVGEGT. The CDR3 is CASSPGGISYEQYF.

The J gene is TRBJ1-2, the V gene TRBV11-3; the TRBD1 assignment by TCRdb is unverifiable without DNA. CDR3 length: 13 amino acids. Germline assignment: CDR1 SGHNT and CDR2 YENEEA. The chain's CDR3 is CASSPRNRGGYTF.

The chain uses TRBV7-9 and TRBJ2-5; TCRdb gives TRBD1 as the D gene, but with no DNA this cannot be confirmed. There are 13 residues in the CDR3. Germline-derived CDR1 and CDR2 are SEHNR and FQNEAQ (reference sequence). The CDR3 sequence: CASSLGQQEAQYF.

The chain joins TRBV12-3 or TRBV12-4 to TRBJ2-3; TCRdb indicates TRBD1, and absent DNA this call remains unverified. CDR3 length equals 15 residues. CDR3 protein: CASGITGVGADTQYF.

The rearrangement uses TRBV12-3 or TRBV12-4 and TRBJ1-6; there is no DNA to check the TCRdb D call of TRBD1. This CDR3 contains 12 residues. The CDR3 here is CASGSGLSPLHF.

The chain recombines TRBV3-1 with TRBJ1-5; TCRdb's D call of TRBD1 is untestable without DNA. There are 15 residues in the CDR3. Per germline, CDR1 LGHDT and CDR2 YNNKEL (reference sequence). The CDR3 sequence: CASSQQGAGNQPQHF. The full variable domain, rest sourced from reference TRBV3-1 and TRBJ1-5, is DTAVSQTPKYLVTQMGNDKSIKCEQNLGHDTMYWYKQDSKKFLKIMFSYNNKELIINETVPNRFSPKSPDKAHLNLHINSLELGDSAVYFCASSQQGAGNQPQHFGDGTRLSIL.

This chain uses TRBV5-1 with TRBJ2-5; TCRdb reports TRBD2, a call that lacks DNA to check it against. Germline V CDR1 and CDR2: SGHRS, YFSETQ. The CDR3 consists of 17 residues. This CDR3 is CASSPGGLAGGQETQYF.

The chain carries TRBV12-3 or TRBV12-4 and TRBJ1-2; as DNA is missing, the TRBD1 call by TCRdb cannot be tested. The CDR3 is 17 residues long. This chain's CDR3 is CASSLFSRQGARYGYTF.

V usage is TRBV6-5 and J usage is TRBJ2-7; TCRdb designates TRBD2, a call that cannot be tested without DNA. The CDR3 loop spans 17 amino acids. Germline V gene lookup returns CDR1 MNHEY and CDR2 SVGAGI. The CDR3 protein is CASSYPGVAGESGEQYF.